What follows are 25 T cell receptor beta chains derived from one specimen sequenced in a study of T cell responses to AZD1222 COVID-19 vaccine. Clones were read by immunoSEQ multiplex PCR, and TCRdb kept only the in-frame ones, dropping some. The sample shows around 99,000 clones, 87% of them seen only once. Material: peripheral blood, obtained 28 days after the second AZD1222 dose. These receptors originate from an adult who received the AZD1222 COVID-19 vaccine.

As DNA, the CDR3 is TGCAGCGTAGATTACAAGGAGAACACTGAAGCTTTCTTT. Its protein is CSVDYKENTEAFF. The J gene is TRBJ1-1, the V gene TRBV29-1; D is ambiguous. The CDR3 is made up of 13 amino acids. The V gene lost 6 bases and the J gene lost 1 base, with 12 bases spanning the gap. CDR1 and CDR2 from the germline V gene are SQVTM and ANQGSEA.

The chain combines TRBV6-2 or TRBV6-3 with TRBJ2-1, with D hard to call. The CDR3 has 13 amino acids. Trimming stripped 2 bases from V and 6 bases from J, with 8 bases between. CDR1 is MNHEY, CDR2 SVGEGT, per germline. The CDR3 here is CASSYGQPNEQFF. CDR3 DNA sequence: TGTGCCAGCAGTTACGGGCAGCCCAATGAGCAGTTCTTC.

The rearrangement uses TRBV12-3 or TRBV12-4 and TRBJ2-7; D is unclear. The germline V and J ends were trimmed by 4 bases and 6 bases, with 10 bases remaining between them. This CDR3 is 12 amino acids long. The CDR3 here is CASSSSGIEQYF. Written as DNA, the CDR3 is TGTGCCAGCAGTTCATCAGGTATCGAGCAGTACTTC.

The J gene is TRBJ2-3, the V gene TRBV28; 12 positions match TRBD2. Trimming took 3 bases from V and 6 from J; bases not matched to a gene: 10. The CDR3 has 17 residues. CDR1 and CDR2 (germline): MDHEN, SYDVKM. CDR3 sequence reads: CASSLTLAGGPFDTQYF. The CDR3 bases are TGTGCCAGCAGTTTGACCCTAGCGGGGGGGCCGTTTGATACGCAGTATTTT.

Here the CDR3 DNA reads TGTGCCAGCAGTGAGGGCGGGGGGCGCAAAACTGAAGCTTTCTTT. Its protein product is CASSEGGGRKTEAFF. This chain uses TRBV2 with TRBJ1-1, with D tentatively TRBD1 (6 bases). Germline V CDR1 and CDR2: SNHLY, FYNNEI. The CDR3 contains 15 residues. Trimming left V 3 bases short and J 5 bases short, with 16 bases between.

This chain links TRBV5-1 with TRBJ2-3; D gene uncertain. This CDR3 has 12 residues. Trimming removed 3 bases from V and 1 base from J, with 3 bases in between. CDR1 is SGHRS, CDR2 YFSETQ, per germline. The CDR3 sequence: CASSSGTDTQYF. The CDR3 nucleotides read TGCGCCAGCAGCTCGGGCACAGATACGCAGTATTTT.

The V call is TRBV4-2, the J call TRBJ2-7; D ambiguous. The V end lost 0 bases, the J end lost 3 bases, and 12 bases lay between the germline ends. Germline V gene data show CDR1 as LGHNA and CDR2 as YNFKEQ. This CDR3 contains 15 residues. The CDR3, as DNA: TGTGCCAGCAGCCAAGAGTCCGGATATCGCTACGAGCAGTACTTC. It encodes CASSQESGYRYEQYF.

This chain links TRBV6-1 with TRBJ1-5; D gene ambiguous. CDR1 is MNHNS and CDR2 is SASEGT in the germline V gene. Trimming cost V 1 base and J 4 bases, with 14 bases left between them. There are 16 residues in the CDR3. The CDR3 loop is CASSEVQWRINQPQHF. The CDR3 DNA is TGTGCCAGCAGTGAAGTTCAATGGAGGATAAATCAGCCCCAGCATTTT.

The CDR3 bases are TGTGCCAGCAGAGGGGCGGATAGCCCCTACGAGCAGTACTTC. The encoded protein is CASRGADSPYEQYF. J is TRBJ2-7 and V is TRBV2; D possibly corresponds to TRBD1 (5 bases). Germline V gene data show CDR1 as SNHLY and CDR2 as FYNNEI. V was shortened by 6 bases and J by 2 bases, with 14 bases between the two germline ends. The CDR3 is 14 amino acids.

The rearrangement joins TRBV7-8 to TRBJ1-2; 7 nucleotides agree with TRBD1. This CDR3 region has 18 residues. Germline V CDR1 and CDR2: SGHVS, FQNEAQ. V lost 1 base, J lost 2 bases, and 13 bases stayed unmatched. The CDR3 loop is CASSLGGQSALVNYGYTF. In DNA, the CDR3 is TGTGCCAGCAGCTTAGGGGGACAGAGCGCCCTCGTAAACTATGGCTACACCTTC.

The rearrangement links TRBV9 to TRBJ1-1; no firm D call. This CDR3 has 11 residues. Trimming removed 10 bases at V and 1 base at J, with 8 bases between. Germline V gives CDR1 SGDLS, CDR2 YYNGEE. The CDR3 nucleotides read TGTGCCGCCGGCCCGAACACTGAAGCTTTCTTT. Translation gives CAAGPNTEAFF.

The rearrangement uses TRBV6-2 or TRBV6-3 and TRBJ2-1; D may match TRBD1 or TRBD2 (6 bases each). The CDR3 runs to 16 residues. Germline CDR1 is MNHEY and CDR2 is SVGEGT. Trimming took off 2 bases at V and 4 bases at J, with 15 bases between the two ends. CDR3 sequence reads: CASSYRVGGGYNEQFF. The CDR3 DNA reads TGTGCCAGCAGTTACCGTGTCGGGGGCGGTTACAATGAGCAGTTCTTC.

This chain joins TRBV4-3 and TRBJ2-1; possible D gene TRBD1, 5 bases. With 0 bases removed from V and 6 bases from J, the gap between germline ends came to 9 bases. There are 14 residues in the CDR3. Germline CDR1 reads LGHNA; CDR2 reads YSLEER. The CDR3 loop reads CASSQDRQINEQFF. CDR3 nucleotide sequence: TGCGCCAGCAGCCAAGATCGACAGATCAATGAGCAGTTCTTC.

This clone was counted a single time. CDR3 in amino acids: CASSLSDGEKLFF. The CDR3, as DNA: TGTGCCAGCAGCTTAAGTGACGGCGAAAAACTGTTTTTT. The chain employs TRBV11-2 and TRBJ1-4; no clear D. The CDR3 is made up of 13 amino acids. Germline V gene lookup returns CDR1 SGHAT and CDR2 FQNNGV. Trimming removed 2 bases at V and 8 bases at J, with 9 bases between.

The chain is built from TRBV6-5 and TRBJ2-7; possibly TRBD1 for D (6 bases). V gave up 0 bases and J gave up 0 bases, with 12 bases separating them. CDR3 length: 16 residues. Looked up from germline, CDR1 is MNHEY and CDR2 is SVGAGI. The chain's CDR3 is CASSYSFADSSYEQYF. DNA of the CDR3: TGTGCCAGCAGTTACTCGTTCGCGGACAGCTCCTACGAGCAGTACTTC.

A single count supports this clone. The V and J genes are TRBV5-1 and TRBJ2-1; D ambiguous. CDR1 and CDR2 from the germline V gene are SGHRS and YFSETQ. The CDR3 consists of 15 residues. V lost 4 bases and J lost 2, with 13 bases in between. CDR3 loop: CASSPRLTTYNEQFF. CDR3 nucleotide sequence: TGCGCCAGCAGCCCCAGATTAACGACCTACAATGAGCAGTTCTTC.

The V gene is TRBV6-5, the J gene TRBJ2-7, with TRBD2 identical over 8 bases. V lost 5 bases and J lost 2; bases outside the gene matches: 5. The CDR3 totals 14 residues. Germline V gives CDR1 MNHEY, CDR2 SVGAGI. The CDR3 is CASSQLAVAYEQYF. In DNA, the CDR3 is TGTGCCAGCAGTCAACTAGCGGTTGCCTACGAGCAGTACTTC.

As concerns this clone: Its ends do not fully match the called genes, so a read error is possible. This sequence joins TRBV7-7 and TRBJ2-5; weak D call: TRBD2 (5 bases). CDR3 length equals 15 residues. Germline lookup yields CDR1 SSHAT and CDR2 FNYEAQ (reference sequence). In DNA, the CDR3 is TGTGCTAGCAGCTTAGAGAGGACTGGGGAAGAGACCCAGTACTTC. Its translation is CASSLERTGEETQYF.

V is TRBV7-2 and J is TRBJ2-7; 7 bases agree with TRBD2. With 5 bases clipped from V and 0 bases from J, the junction kept 7 bases outside the gene matches. The germline gives CDR1 SGHTA, CDR2 FQGNSA. The CDR3 has 15 amino acids. The CDR3 region has the DNA TGTGCCAGCAGCCCCCTGGGGGGGGGCTCCTACGAGCAGTACTTC. Translating it yields CASSPLGGGSYEQYF.

The table lists this clone with a few counts. V gene TRBV6-6 combines with J gene TRBJ2-7; TRBD2 aligns across 7 bases. This CDR3 region has 16 residues. Unmatched junction bases numbered 12, after V lost 3 bases and J lost 4 bases. CDR1 and CDR2 from the germline V gene are MNHNY and SVGAGI (reference sequence). CDR3 loop: CASSYGGAREGYEQYF. CDR3 coding DNA: TGTGCCAGCAGTTATGGAGGAGCCAGGGAGGGTTACGAGCAGTACTTC.

This clone occurred a few times. The chain combines TRBV13 with TRBJ1-4; a possible D gene is TRBD1 (5 bases). The CDR3 totals 15 residues. Between the trimmed V and J ends, which lost 5 bases and 8 bases, there was a span of 18 bases. The germline gives CDR1 PRHDT, CDR2 FYEKMQ (reference sequence). The CDR3 region has the DNA TGTGCCAGCAGCCCGGAAGGGGAAGATGCGGAAAAACTGTTTTTT. This encodes CASSPEGEDAEKLFF. The full variable domain, completed using reference TRBV13 and TRBJ1-4, is AAGVIQSPRHLIKEKRETATLKCYPIPRHDTVYWYQQGPGQDPQFLISFYEKMQSDKGSIPDRFSAQQFSDYHSELNMSSLELGDSALYFCASSPEGEDAEKLFFGSGTQLSVL.

The V and J genes are TRBV7-9 and TRBJ2-2; D assignment may be TRBD1 or TRBD2 (5 bases each). Germline loops: CDR1 SEHNR, CDR2 FQNEAQ (reference sequence). The CDR3 is 14 residues long. Trimming stripped 5 bases from V and 7 bases from J, with 14 bases between. CDR3 region: CASSRDLAGGELFF. Here the CDR3 DNA reads TGTGCCAGCAGCCGGGACCTCGCCGGCGGGGAGCTGTTTTTT. The whole variable domain, remainder taken from reference TRBV7-9 and TRBJ2-2, is DTGVSQNPRHKITKRGQNVTFRCDPISEHNRLYWYRQTLGQGPEFLTYFQNEAQLEKSRLLSDRFSAERPKGSFSTLEIQRTEQGDSAMYLCASSRDLAGGELFFGEGSRLTVL.

The V call is TRBV6-5, the J call TRBJ2-1; D is possibly TRBD2 (5 bases). This CDR3 has 14 residues. Trimming left V 7 bases short and J 0 bases short, with 10 bases between. In germline, CDR1 is MNHEY, CDR2 SVGAGI. CDR3 region: CASMSGASYNEQFF. CDR3 bases: TGTGCCAGCATGAGCGGTGCCTCCTACAATGAGCAGTTCTTC.

The genes are TRBV5-4 and TRBJ1-6; the D is unclear. The germline gives CDR1 SGHNT, CDR2 YYREEE (reference sequence). Trimming took off 6 bases at V and 0 bases at J, with 10 bases between the two ends. The CDR3 has 15 amino acids. Here the CDR3 reads CASTNTDSYNSPLHF. The CDR3 DNA reads as TGTGCCAGCACCAACACGGACTCCTATAATTCACCCCTCCACTTT.

The chain employs TRBV19 and TRBJ2-7; tentatively, D is TRBD2 (6 bases). Trimming took off 5 bases at V and 0 bases at J, with 14 bases between the two ends. The V gene's germline CDR1 is LNHDA and CDR2 SQIVND (reference sequence). The CDR3 runs 15 residues. For the CDR3, the DNA is TGTGCCAGTAGTTTAAGCGGGCGTCTCTCCTACGAGCAGTACTTC. Translation: CASSLSGRLSYEQYF.